The next 15 T cell receptor beta chains were all read from a single sample in a study of OX40 agonist ivuxolimab in advanced cancers. Using immunoSEQ multiplex PCR, the repertoire was profiled, and TCRdb retains in-frame clones only, with some absent. The sample records some 45,000 clones, more than 80% being singletons. Sequenced material: CD4+ or CD8+ T cells sorted from blood, taken in a trial of the OX40 agonist ivuxolimab. These receptors were collected from an adult with an advanced solid tumor such as melanoma, head and neck, liver or kidney cancer.

Points on this clone: The identical CDR3 is also encoded by other nucleotide sequences in the sample. The V call is TRBV9, the J call TRBJ2-1; D is unresolved. V dropped 2 bases and J dropped 1 base, with 4 bases sitting between them. Germline V gene data show CDR1 as SGDLS and CDR2 as YYNGEE. The CDR3 extends over 13 amino acids. CDR3 DNA: TGTGCCAGCAGCGTCGGTTCCTACAATGAGCAGTTCTTC. Its translation: CASSVGSYNEQFF.

V and J are TRBV9 and TRBJ2-7, with D tentatively TRBD1 (5 bases). Germline V gene sequence: CDR1 SGDLS, CDR2 YYNGEE. Trimming removed 0 bases from V and 1 base from J, with 8 bases in between. The CDR3 contains 14 residues. The CDR3 DNA sequence: TGTGCCAGCAGCGTAGACAGACAGTCCTACGAGCAGTACTTC. This translates into CASSVDRQSYEQYF.

J is TRBJ2-2 and V is TRBV4-2; D possibly uses TRBD1 or TRBD2 (5 bases each). Trimming pared 1 base from V and 11 bases from J, leaving 8 bases between. This CDR3 comprises 12 residues. Germline values: CDR1 LGHNA, CDR2 YNFKEQ. In DNA form, the CDR3 reads TGTGCCAGCAGCCAAGGGGACCTTGAGCTGTTTTTT. Its protein product is CASSQGDLELFF.

J is TRBJ2-1 and V is TRBV9; TRBD2 matches 8 bases. Trimming took 3 bases from V and 5 from J; bases not matched to a gene: 7. Looked up from germline, CDR1 is SGDLS and CDR2 is YYNGEE. CDR3 size: 15 residues. As DNA, the CDR3 is TGTGCCAGCAGCGCGGGGGGGGCACAAAACAATGAGCAGTTCTTC. As protein: CASSAGGAQNNEQFF. Based on the CDR3 plus reference TRBV9 and TRBJ2-1, the full variable domain is DSGVTQTPKHLITATGQRVTLRCSPRSGDLSVYWYQQSLDQGLQFLIQYYNGEERAKGNILERFSAQQFPDLHSELNLSSLELGDSALYFCASSAGGAQNNEQFFGPGTRLTVL.

The chain joins TRBV19 to TRBJ2-3; TRBD1 might be the D (6 bases). CDR1 is LNHDA, CDR2 SQIVND, per germline (reference sequence). Trimming removed 1 base from V and 4 bases from J, with 15 bases in between. This CDR3 has 16 amino acids. The CDR3: CASSIARTDLADTQYF. CDR3 DNA: TGTGCCAGTAGTATAGCGCGGACAGATCTGGCAGATACGCAGTATTTT.

The V call is TRBV9, the J call TRBJ1-4; perhaps TRBD1 as D (5 bases). Looked up from germline, CDR1 is SGDLS and CDR2 is YYNGEE. Trimming pared 0 bases from V and 5 bases from J, leaving 11 bases between. The CDR3 is 15 amino acids. CDR3 in DNA: TGTGCCAGCAGCGTAGAGGGACGGCGGAATGAAAAACTGTTTTTT. Residues: CASSVEGRRNEKLFF.

V usage is TRBV7-9 and J usage is TRBJ1-1; TRBD1 matches at 7 bases. This CDR3 spans 12 amino acids. Trimming took 6 bases from V and 8 from J; bases not matched to a gene: 6. Germline lookup yields CDR1 SEHNR and CDR2 FQNEAQ (reference sequence). Here the CDR3 reads CASSAGDREAFF. Written as DNA, the CDR3 is TGTGCCAGCAGTGCAGGGGACAGAGAAGCTTTCTTT. Using reference TRBV7-9 and TRBJ1-1 for the parts outside the CDR3, the full variable domain is DTGVSQNPRHKITKRGQNVTFRCDPISEHNRLYWYRQTLGQGPEFLTYFQNEAQLEKSRLLSDRFSAERPKGSFSTLEIQRTEQGDSAMYLCASSAGDREAFFGQGTRLTVV.

V usage is TRBV5-4 and J usage is TRBJ1-4; 9 bases agree with TRBD1. Germline loops: CDR1 SGHNT, CDR2 YYREEE (reference sequence). The CDR3 sequence is 14 residues long. The J segment lost 3 bases and the V segment lost 5 bases, leaving 2 bases of the junction unmatched. The CDR3 DNA reads TGTGCCAGCAGGAGGACAGGGGCTAATGAAAAACTGTTTTTT. As protein: CASRRTGANEKLFF. Complete variable domain (other parts from reference TRBV5-4 and TRBJ1-4): ETGVTQSPTHLIKTRGQQVTLRCSSQSGHNTVSWYQQALGQGPQFIFQYYREEENGRGNFPPRFSGLQFPNYSSELNVNALELDDSALYLCASRRTGANEKLFFGSGTQLSVL.

In DNA, the CDR3 is TGTGCCAGCAGCCAAGATATCTTGGAGCGGGAGGGCCTGGAGACCCAGTACTTC. This translates into CASSQDILEREGLETQYF. This rearrangement joins TRBV4-2 to TRBJ2-5; 10 bases are a match to TRBD2. V trimming: 0 bases; J trimming: 5 bases; junction bases outside the gene matches: 12. In germline, CDR1 is LGHNA, CDR2 YNFKEQ. This CDR3 has 18 amino acids.

V is TRBV19 and J is TRBJ1-1; 8 bases agree with TRBD1. Germline values: CDR1 LNHDA, CDR2 SQIVND (reference sequence). CDR3 length: 14 residues. Trimming cost V 4 bases and J 5 bases; bases outside gene matches: 6. This CDR3 reads CASSTQGAGTEAFF. The CDR3 nucleotides are TGTGCCAGTAGTACGCAGGGGGCGGGGACTGAAGCTTTCTTT.

The chain links TRBV27 to TRBJ1-1; D not certain. The germline gives CDR1 MNHEY, CDR2 SMNVEV (reference sequence). Trimming took off 6 bases at V and 1 base at J, with 12 bases between the two ends. The CDR3 loop spans 14 amino acids. CDR3: CASSPIGENTEAFF. In DNA form, the CDR3 reads TGTGCCAGCAGCCCTATAGGCGAGAACACTGAAGCTTTCTTT.

This clone was recorded once. The chain has TRBV20-1 and TRBJ1-2; D gene uncertain. CDR1 is DFQATT and CDR2 is SNEGSKA in the germline V gene (reference sequence). V lost 6 bases and J 7 bases, leaving 12 bases between the germline ends. The CDR3 has 11 amino acids. Here the CDR3 reads CSAKVRVGYTF. The CDR3 nucleotides are TGCAGTGCGAAGGTTAGGGTTGGCTACACCTTC.

The rearrangement links TRBV28 to TRBJ2-1; D might be TRBD2 (5 bases). V gave up 5 bases and J gave up 7 bases, with 15 bases separating them. CDR1 and CDR2 from the germline V gene are MDHEN and SYDVKM. This CDR3 is built from 14 residues. Here the CDR3 DNA reads TGTGCCAGCAGTCCACCCTCTCGAGGGAATGAGCAGTTCTTC. As protein: CASSPPSRGNEQFF.

This chain links TRBV9 with TRBJ2-3; D possibly corresponds to TRBD2 (6 bases). The V gene lost 0 bases and the J gene lost 0 bases, with 11 bases spanning the gap. The V gene's germline CDR1 is SGDLS and CDR2 YYNGEE. The CDR3 extends over 16 amino acids. The CDR3, as DNA: TGTGCCAGCAGCGTAGAGGGTGGAGGGAGCACAGATACGCAGTATTTT. Translating gives CASSVEGGGSTDTQYF. The entire variable domain, with the rest obtained from reference TRBV9 and TRBJ2-3, is as follows: DSGVTQTPKHLITATGQRVTLRCSPRSGDLSVYWYQQSLDQGLQFLIQYYNGEERAKGNILERFSAQQFPDLHSELNLSSLELGDSALYFCASSVEGGGSTDTQYFGPGTRLTVL.

The chain joins TRBV30 to TRBJ1-1; D remains unclear. Germline V lookup: CDR1 GTSNPN, CDR2 SVGIG (reference sequence). V was trimmed by 4 bases and J by 0 bases, leaving 12 bases between them. The CDR3 runs 14 residues. CDR3 sequence: CAWNGKGMNTEAFF. The CDR3 DNA is TGTGCCTGGAATGGAAAGGGAATGAACACTGAAGCTTTCTTT.